This T cell receptor beta chain was obtained from a study of human T cells and chemical hapten exposure. Study information: Patients received weekly diphenylcyclopropenone doses to the scalp throughout the roughly 24-week study.

Per the study methods: The number of TCRs in each sample had a median of around 96,000 and spanned about 23,224 to 690,600. TCRdb fed the RACE reads into MiXCR, producing one record per CDR3 protein. The V and J calls were not made by the authors but by TCRdb's processing. The repertoire holds tens of thousands of distinct CDR3 sequences, with approximately 10% as singletons. This clonotype occurred many times. No antigen is known for it. Time point of the sample: pre-sensitization, week 0. The treatment denotes: therapeutic diphenylcyclopropenone sensitization with weekly scalp DPC. Someone pulled total RNA out of unfractionated whole blood. Regarding the study as a whole: Expanded TCR counts at PT1 went up together with patch test score, a positive correlation.

The V and J ends lost 4 bases and 4 bases, in that order; junction bases with no gene match: 9. This CDR3 spans 14 amino acids. Germline V lookup: CDR1 DFQATT, CDR2 SNEGSKA (reference sequence). The TCR comes from a woman aged 45-65 years with alopecia areata. Some clones in this sample may be carry-over from other donors' samples. V is TRBV20-1 and J is TRBJ2-5, with 7 bases lining up with TRBD2. This sample comprised whole blood, obtained in connection with sensitization to the hapten diphenylcyclopropenone (DPC). CDR3 in amino acids: CSATLGGRGETQYF. CDR3 DNA sequence: TGCAGTGCTACCCTCGGCGGGAGAGGAGAGACCCAGTACTTC.